This T cell receptor beta chain was found in a study of T cell clones after liver transplantation. Germline-derived CDR1 and CDR2 are SGDLS and YYNGEE. Losses at the gene ends were 0 bases for V and 2 bases for J; bases not matched to a gene: 5. This CDR3 region has 15 residues. Sequenced by immunoSEQ multiplex PCR; TCRdb stores in-frame clones only, minus some. The profile shows about 99,000 clones, 75% to 90% of them singletons. The origin of this receptor is a human donor who received a liver transplant. The rearrangement links TRBV9 to TRBJ2-7; 7 bases agree with TRBD2. The sequencing here drew on CD4+ T cells from blood, taken before liver transplant. CDR3 in amino acids: CASSVGSSGPYEQYF. Written as DNA, the CDR3 is TGTGCCAGCAGCGTAGGCTCTAGCGGACCCTACGAGCAGTACTTC.